The sequence of this T cell receptor beta chain was determined in a study of blood T cell repertoires in COVID-19. Study at large: Acute and convalescent COVID-19 specimens originated in the United States, Italy and Spain. PBMCs, B-cell-depleted T cells, or T cells were the source of the cDNA or gDNA that made up the material.

CDR3 length: 16 amino acids. V lost 6 bases and J lost 4, with 16 bases in between. CDR1 and CDR2 (germline): LGHDT, YNNKEL (reference sequence). Seattle enrolled patients during active infection and tracked them longitudinally. Clones were read by immunoSEQ multiplex PCR, and TCRdb kept only the in-frame ones, dropping some. This sample has tens of thousands of clones, with about 90% found just once. The chain has TRBV3-1 (or the pseudogene TRBV3-2) and TRBJ2-6; tentatively, D is TRBD1 (5 bases). Sequencing was performed on peripheral blood. The clonotype was recovered from a man aged 50 to 60 with COVID-19, enrolled during active disease. This CDR3 reads CASRGPQSPGANVLTF. The CDR3, as DNA: TGTGCCAGCAGGGGGCCTCAGAGCCCCGGGGCCAACGTCCTGACTTTC.